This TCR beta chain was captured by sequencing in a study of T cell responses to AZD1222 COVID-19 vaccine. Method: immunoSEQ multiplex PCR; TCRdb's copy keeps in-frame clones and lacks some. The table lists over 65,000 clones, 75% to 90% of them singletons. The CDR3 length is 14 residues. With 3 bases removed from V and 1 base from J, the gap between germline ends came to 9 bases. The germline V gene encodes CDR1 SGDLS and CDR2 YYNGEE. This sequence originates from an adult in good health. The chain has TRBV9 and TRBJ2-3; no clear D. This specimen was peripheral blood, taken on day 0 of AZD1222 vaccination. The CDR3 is CASSAAGGTDTQYF. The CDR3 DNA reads TGTGCCAGCAGCGCAGCAGGAGGCACAGATACGCAGTATTTT.